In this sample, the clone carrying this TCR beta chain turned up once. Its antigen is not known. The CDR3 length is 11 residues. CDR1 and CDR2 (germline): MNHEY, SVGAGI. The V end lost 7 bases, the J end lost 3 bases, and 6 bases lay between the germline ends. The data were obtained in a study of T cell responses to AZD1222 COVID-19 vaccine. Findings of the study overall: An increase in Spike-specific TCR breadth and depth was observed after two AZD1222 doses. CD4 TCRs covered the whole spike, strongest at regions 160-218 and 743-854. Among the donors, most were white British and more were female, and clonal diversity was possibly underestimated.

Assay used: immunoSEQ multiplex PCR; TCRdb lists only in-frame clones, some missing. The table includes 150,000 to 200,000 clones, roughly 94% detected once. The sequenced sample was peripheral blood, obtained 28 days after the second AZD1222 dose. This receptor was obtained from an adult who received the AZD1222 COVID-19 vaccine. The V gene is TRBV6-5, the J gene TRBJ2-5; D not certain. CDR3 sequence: CASTQEETQYF. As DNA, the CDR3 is TGTGCCAGCACCCAAGAAGAGACCCAGTACTTC.